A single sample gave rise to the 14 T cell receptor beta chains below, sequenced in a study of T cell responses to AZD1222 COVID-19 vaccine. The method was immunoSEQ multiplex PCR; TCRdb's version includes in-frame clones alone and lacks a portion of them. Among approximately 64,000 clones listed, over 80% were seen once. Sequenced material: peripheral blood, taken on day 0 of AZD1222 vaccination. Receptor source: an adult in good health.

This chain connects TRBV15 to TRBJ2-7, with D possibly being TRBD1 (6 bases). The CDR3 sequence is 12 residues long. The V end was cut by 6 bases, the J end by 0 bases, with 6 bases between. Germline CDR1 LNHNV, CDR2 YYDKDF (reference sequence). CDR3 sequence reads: CATRDSSYEQYF. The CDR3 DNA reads TGTGCCACCAGGGACAGCTCCTACGAGCAGTACTTC.

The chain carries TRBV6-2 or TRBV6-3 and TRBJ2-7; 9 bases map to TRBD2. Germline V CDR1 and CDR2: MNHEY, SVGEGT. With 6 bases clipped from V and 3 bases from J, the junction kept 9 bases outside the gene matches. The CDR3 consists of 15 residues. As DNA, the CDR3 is TGTGCCAGCAGCCGCAGAAGCGGGGGGCTCTACGAGCAGTACTTC. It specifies CASSRRSGGLYEQYF.

CDR3 sequence (DNA): TGCGCCAGCAGCCGGAGTCCCGGGACAGCCTTTCAAGAGACCCAGTACTTC. As protein: CASSRSPGTAFQETQYF. This sequence joins TRBV5-1 and TRBJ2-5; TRBD1 matches 7 bases. The ends lost 4 bases at V and 2 bases at J; junction bases unmatched: 14. CDR3 length: 17 amino acids. Looked up from germline, CDR1 is SGHRS and CDR2 is YFSETQ. Based on the CDR3 plus reference TRBV5-1 and TRBJ2-5, the full variable domain is KAGVTQTPRYLIKTRGQQVTLSCSPISGHRSVSWYQQTPGQGLQFLFEYFSETQRNKGNFPGRFSGRQFSNSRSEMNVSTLELGDSALYLCASSRSPGTAFQETQYFGPGTRLLVL.

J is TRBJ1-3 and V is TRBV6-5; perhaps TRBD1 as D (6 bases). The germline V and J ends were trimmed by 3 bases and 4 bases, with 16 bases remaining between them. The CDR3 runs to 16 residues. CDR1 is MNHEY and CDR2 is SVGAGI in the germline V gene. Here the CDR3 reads CASSYPWGAEGNTIYF. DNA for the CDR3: TGTGCCAGCAGTTATCCGTGGGGGGCGGAAGGAAACACCATATATTTT.

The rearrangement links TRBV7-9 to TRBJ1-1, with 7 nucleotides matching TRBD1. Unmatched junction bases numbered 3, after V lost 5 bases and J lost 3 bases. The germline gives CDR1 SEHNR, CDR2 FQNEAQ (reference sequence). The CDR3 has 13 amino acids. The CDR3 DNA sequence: TGTGCCAGCAGCGGGCAGGGGGACACTGAAGCTTTCTTT. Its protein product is CASSGQGDTEAFF.

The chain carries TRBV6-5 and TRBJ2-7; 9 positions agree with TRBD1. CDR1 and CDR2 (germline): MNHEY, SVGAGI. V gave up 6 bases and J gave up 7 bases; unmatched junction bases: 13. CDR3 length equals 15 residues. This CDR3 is CASSTKWTGVEEQYF. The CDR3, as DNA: TGTGCCAGCAGCACGAAATGGACAGGGGTTGAGGAGCAGTACTTC.

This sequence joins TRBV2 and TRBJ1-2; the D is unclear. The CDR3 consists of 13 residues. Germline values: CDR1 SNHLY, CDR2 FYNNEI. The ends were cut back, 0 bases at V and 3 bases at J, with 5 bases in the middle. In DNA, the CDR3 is TGTGCCAGCAGTGAAGCTGGCTACTATGGCTACACCTTC. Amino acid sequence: CASSEAGYYGYTF.

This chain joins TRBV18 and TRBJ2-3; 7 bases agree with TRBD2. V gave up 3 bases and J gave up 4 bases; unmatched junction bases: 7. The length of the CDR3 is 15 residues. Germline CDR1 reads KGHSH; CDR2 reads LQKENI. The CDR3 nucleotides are TGTGCCAGCTCACCCACTCGCGGGGGTTCAGATACGCAGTATTTT. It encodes CASSPTRGGSDTQYF.

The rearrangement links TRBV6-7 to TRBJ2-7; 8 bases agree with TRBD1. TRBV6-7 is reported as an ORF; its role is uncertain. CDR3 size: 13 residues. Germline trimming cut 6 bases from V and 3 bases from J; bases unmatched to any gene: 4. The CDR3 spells CASRQGGDYEQYF. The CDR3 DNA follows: TGTGCCAGCAGACAGGGGGGCGACTACGAGCAGTACTTC.

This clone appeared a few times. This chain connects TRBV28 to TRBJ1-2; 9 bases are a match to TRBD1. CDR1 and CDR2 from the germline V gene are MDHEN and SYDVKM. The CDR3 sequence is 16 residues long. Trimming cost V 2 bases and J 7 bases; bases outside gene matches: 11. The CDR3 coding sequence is TGTGCCAGCAGTTTAGTTCCCGGGACAGGGTCTGGTGGCTACACCTTC. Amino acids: CASSLVPGTGSGGYTF.

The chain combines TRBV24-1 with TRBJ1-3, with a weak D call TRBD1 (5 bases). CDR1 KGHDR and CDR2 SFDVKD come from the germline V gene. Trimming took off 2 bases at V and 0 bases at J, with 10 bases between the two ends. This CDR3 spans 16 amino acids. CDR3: CATSDSQGASGNTIYF. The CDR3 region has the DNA TGTGCCACCAGTGATTCCCAAGGGGCCTCTGGAAACACCATATATTTT.

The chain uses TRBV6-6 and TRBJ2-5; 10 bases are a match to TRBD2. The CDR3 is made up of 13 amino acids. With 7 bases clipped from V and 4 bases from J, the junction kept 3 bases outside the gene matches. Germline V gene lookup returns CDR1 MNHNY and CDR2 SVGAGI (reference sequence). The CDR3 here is CASISGGAETQYF. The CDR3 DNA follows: TGTGCCAGCATCAGCGGGGGGGCAGAGACCCAGTACTTC.

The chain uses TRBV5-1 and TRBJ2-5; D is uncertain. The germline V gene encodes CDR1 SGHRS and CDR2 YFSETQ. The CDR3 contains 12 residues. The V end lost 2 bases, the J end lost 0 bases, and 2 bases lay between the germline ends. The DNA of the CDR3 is TGCGCCAGCAGCTTCGACCAAGAGACCCAGTACTTC. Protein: CASSFDQETQYF.

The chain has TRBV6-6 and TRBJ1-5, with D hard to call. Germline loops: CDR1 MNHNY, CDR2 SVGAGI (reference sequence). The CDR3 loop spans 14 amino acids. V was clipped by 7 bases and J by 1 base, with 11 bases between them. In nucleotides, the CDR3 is TGTGCCAGCAACTACGTAGCCAGCAATCAGCCCCAGCATTTT. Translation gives CASNYVASNQPQHF.